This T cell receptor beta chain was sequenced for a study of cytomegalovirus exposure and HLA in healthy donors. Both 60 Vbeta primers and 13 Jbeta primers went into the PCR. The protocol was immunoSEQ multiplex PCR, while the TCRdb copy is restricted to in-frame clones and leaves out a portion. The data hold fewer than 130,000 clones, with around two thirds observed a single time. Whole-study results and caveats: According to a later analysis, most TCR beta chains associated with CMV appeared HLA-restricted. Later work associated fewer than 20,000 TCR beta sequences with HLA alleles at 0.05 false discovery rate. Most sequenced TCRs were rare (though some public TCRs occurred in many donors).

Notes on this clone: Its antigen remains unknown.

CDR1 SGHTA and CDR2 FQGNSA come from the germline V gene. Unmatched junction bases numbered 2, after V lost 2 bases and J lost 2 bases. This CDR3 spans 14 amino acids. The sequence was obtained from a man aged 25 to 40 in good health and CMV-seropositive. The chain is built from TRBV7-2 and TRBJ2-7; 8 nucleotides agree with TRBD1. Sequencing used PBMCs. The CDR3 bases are TGTGCCAGCAGCTTAATGACAGGGGCCTACGAGCAGTACTTC. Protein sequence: CASSLMTGAYEQYF.